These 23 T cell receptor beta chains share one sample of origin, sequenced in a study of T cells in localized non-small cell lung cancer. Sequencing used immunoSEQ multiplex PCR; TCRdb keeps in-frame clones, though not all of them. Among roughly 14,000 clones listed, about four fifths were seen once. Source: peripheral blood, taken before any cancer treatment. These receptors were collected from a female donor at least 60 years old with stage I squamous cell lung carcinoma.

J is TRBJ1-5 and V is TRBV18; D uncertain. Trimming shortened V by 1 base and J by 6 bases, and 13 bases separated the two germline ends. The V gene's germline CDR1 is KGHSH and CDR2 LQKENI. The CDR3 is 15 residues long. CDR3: CASSPQGLGSQPQHF. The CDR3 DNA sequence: TGTGCCAGCTCACCACAGGGTCTAGGGTCTCAGCCCCAGCATTTT.

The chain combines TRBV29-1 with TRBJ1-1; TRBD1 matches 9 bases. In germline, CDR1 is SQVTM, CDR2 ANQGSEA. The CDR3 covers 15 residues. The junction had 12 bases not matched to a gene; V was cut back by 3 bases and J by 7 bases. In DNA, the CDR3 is TGCAGCGTTGAGTCCCCGGGACAGGGAGTGAATGAAGCTTTCTTT. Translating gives CSVESPGQGVNEAFF.

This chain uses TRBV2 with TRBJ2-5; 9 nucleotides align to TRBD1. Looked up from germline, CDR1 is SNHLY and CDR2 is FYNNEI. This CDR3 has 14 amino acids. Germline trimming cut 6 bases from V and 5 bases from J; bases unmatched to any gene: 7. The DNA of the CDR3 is TGTGCCAGCAGCGGGGACAGGGCGACCGAGACCCAGTACTTC. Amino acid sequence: CASSGDRATETQYF.

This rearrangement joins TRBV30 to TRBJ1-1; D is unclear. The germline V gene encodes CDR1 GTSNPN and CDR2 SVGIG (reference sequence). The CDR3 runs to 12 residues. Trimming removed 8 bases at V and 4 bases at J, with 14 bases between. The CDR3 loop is CALWKIGTEAFF. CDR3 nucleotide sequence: TGTGCCCTATGGAAGATCGGCACTGAAGCTTTCTTT.

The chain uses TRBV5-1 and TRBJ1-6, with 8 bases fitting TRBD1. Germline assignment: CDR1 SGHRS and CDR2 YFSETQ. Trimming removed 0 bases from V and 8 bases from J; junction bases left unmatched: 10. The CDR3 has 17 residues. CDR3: CASSLGMTGEHDSPLHF. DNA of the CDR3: TGCGCCAGCAGCTTGGGGATGACAGGGGAACACGATTCACCCCTCCACTTT.

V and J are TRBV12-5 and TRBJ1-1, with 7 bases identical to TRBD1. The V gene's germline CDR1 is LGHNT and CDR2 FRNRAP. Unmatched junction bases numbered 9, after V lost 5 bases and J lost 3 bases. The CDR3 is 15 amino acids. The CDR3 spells CASGPRGTVYTEAFF. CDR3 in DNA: TGTGCTAGTGGTCCGAGGGGGACAGTCTACACTGAAGCTTTCTTT.

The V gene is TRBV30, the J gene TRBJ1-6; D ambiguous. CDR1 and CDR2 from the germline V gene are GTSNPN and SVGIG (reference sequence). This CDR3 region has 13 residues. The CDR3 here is CAAGSSYNSPLHF. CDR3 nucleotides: TGTGCGGCCGGGAGCTCCTATAATTCACCCCTCCACTTT.

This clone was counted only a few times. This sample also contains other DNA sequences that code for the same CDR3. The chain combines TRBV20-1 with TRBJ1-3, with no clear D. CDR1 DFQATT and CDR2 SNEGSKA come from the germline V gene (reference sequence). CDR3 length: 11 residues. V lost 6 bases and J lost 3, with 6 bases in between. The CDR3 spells CSASNGNTIYF. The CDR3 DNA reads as TGCAGTGCGTCGAATGGAAACACCATATATTTT.

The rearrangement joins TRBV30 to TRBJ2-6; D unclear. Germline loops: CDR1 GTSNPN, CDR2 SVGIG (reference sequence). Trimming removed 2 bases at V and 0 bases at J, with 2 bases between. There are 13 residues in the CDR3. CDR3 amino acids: CAWSSSGANVLTF. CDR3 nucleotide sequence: TGTGCCTGGAGTAGCTCTGGGGCCAACGTCCTGACTTTC.

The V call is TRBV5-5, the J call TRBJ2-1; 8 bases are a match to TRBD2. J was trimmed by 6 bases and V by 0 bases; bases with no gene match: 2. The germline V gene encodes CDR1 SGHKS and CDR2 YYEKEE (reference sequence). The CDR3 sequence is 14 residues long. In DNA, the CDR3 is TGTGCCAGCAGCTTGGCGGGGGGGCCCAATGAGCAGTTCTTC. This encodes CASSLAGGPNEQFF.

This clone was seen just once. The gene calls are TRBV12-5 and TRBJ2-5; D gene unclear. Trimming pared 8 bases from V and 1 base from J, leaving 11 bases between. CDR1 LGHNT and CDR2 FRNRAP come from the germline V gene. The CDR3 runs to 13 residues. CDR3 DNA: TGTGCTAGTAGTCGGGCCGGCCAAGAGACCCAGTACTTC. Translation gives CASSRAGQETQYF.

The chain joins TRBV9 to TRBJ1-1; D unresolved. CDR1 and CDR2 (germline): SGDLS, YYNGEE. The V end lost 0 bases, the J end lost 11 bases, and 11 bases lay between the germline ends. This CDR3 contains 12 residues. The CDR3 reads CASSVVGGAAFF. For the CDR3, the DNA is TGTGCCAGCAGCGTAGTGGGAGGAGCGGCTTTCTTT.

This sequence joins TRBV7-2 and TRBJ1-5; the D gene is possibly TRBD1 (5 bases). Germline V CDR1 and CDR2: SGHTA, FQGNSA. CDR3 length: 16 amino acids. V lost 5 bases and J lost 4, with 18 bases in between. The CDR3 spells CASSRQVGEINQPQHF. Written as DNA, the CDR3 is TGTGCCAGCAGCCGTCAGGTGGGGGAAATAAATCAGCCCCAGCATTTT.

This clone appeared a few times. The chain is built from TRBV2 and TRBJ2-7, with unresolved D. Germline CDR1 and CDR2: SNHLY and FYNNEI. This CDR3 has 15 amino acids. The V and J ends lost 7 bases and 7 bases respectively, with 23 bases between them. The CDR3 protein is CASTRGRRALGEQYF. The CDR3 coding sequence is TGTGCCAGCACCAGAGGACGGAGAGCCCTGGGGGAGCAGTACTTC.

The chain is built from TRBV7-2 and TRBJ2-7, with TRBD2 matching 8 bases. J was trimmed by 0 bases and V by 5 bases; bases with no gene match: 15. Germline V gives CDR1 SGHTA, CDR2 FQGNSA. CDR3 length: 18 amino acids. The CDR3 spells CASSPGRLAGRSSYEQYF. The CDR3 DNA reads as TGTGCCAGCAGCCCCGGGAGGTTAGCGGGGCGGAGCTCCTACGAGCAGTACTTC.

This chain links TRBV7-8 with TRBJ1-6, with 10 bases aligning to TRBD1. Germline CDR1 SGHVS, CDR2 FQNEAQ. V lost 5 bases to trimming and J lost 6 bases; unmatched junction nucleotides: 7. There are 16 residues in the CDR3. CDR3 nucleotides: TGTGCCAGCAGCCTGACAGGGGGCATAGGTAATTCACCCCTCCACTTT. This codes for CASSLTGGIGNSPLHF.

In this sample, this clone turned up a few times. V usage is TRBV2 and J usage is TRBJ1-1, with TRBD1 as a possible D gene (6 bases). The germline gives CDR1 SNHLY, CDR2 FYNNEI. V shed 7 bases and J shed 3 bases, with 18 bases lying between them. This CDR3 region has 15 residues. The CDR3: CASKQGPGRDTEAFF. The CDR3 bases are TGTGCCAGCAAACAGGGCCCCGGAAGAGACACTGAAGCTTTCTTT.

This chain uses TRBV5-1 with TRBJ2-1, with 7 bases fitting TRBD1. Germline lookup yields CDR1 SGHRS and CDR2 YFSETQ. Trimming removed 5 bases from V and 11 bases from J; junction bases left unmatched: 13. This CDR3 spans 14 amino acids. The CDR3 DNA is TGCGCCAGCAGGTCCGGGACAGAAAGCGGCCAGCAGTTCTTC. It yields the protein CASRSGTESGQQFF.

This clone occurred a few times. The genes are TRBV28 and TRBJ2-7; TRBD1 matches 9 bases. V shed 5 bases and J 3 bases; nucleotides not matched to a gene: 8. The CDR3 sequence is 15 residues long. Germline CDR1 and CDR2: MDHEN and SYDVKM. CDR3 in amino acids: CASSLAGTGLYEQYF. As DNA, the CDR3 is TGTGCCAGCAGTCTAGCCGGGACAGGGCTCTACGAGCAGTACTTC.

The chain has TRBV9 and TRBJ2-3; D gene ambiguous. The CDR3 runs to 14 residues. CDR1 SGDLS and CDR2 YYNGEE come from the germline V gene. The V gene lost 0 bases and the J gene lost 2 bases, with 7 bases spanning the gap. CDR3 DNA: TGTGCCAGCAGCGTAGCTACTGCCACAGATACGCAGTATTTT. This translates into CASSVATATDTQYF.

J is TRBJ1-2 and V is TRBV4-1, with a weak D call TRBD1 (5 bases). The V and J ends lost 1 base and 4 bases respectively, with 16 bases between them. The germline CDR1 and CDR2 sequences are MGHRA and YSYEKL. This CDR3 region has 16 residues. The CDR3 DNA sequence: TGCGCCAGCAGCCAAGCCCAGCAGGGCTTTCTCTATGGCTACACCTTC. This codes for CASSQAQQGFLYGYTF.

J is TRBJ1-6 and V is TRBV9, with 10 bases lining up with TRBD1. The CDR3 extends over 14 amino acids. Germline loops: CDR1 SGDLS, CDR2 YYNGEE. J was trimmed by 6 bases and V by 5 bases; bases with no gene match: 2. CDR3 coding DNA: TGTGCCAGCAGTGACAGGGGGCCTAATTCACCCCTCCACTTT. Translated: CASSDRGPNSPLHF.

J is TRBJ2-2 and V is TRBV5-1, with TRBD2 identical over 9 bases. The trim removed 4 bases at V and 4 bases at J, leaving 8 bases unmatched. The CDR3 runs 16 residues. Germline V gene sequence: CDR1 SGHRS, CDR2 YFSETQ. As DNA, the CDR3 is TGCGCCAGCAGCCCAGGACTAGCGAGGGTCACCGGGGAGCTGTTTTTT. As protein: CASSPGLARVTGELFF. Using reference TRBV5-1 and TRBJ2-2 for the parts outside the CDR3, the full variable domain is KAGVTQTPRYLIKTRGQQVTLSCSPISGHRSVSWYQQTPGQGLQFLFEYFSETQRNKGNFPGRFSGRQFSNSRSEMNVSTLELGDSALYLCASSPGLARVTGELFFGEGSRLTVL.